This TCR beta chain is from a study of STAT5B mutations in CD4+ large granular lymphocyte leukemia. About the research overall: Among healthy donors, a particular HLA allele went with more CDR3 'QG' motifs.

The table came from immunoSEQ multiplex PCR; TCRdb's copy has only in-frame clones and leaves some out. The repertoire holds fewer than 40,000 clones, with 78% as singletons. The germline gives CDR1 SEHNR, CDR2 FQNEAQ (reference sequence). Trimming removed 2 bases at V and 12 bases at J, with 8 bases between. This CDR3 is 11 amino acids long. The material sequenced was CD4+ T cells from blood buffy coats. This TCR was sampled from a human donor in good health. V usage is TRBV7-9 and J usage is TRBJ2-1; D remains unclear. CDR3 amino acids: CASSLNGVQFF. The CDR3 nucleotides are TGTGCCAGCAGCTTAAATGGGGTGCAGTTCTTC.